One TCR beta chain is described in this entry. No antigen is known for it. Per-base qualities were not stored, and no clone one base away is much larger. From the cysteine up to the phenylalanine, the CDR3 has a length of 15 residues. Only the CDR3 DNA is retained, 45 bases long and in frame from the first base. Taken from the germline V gene, the CDR1 and CDR2 loops are SGHVS and FQNEAQ. The V end gives up 2 bases and the J end 4 bases, leaving 4 bases in the junction not matched to a gene. TCRbeta CDR3 regions were amplified from genomic DNA by means of the immunoSEQ Assay, a bias-controlled multiplex PCR. Per the source publication's procedure: The number of nucleated cells in each sample was estimated by amplification of reference gene primers within the assay. Sequence reads were collapsed and filtered to measure the absolute abundance of every unique TCRbeta CDR3 rearrangement. Productive Simpson clonality was computed per sample as the square root of Simpson's diversity index over productive rearrangements. TCRdb carries this immuneACCESS record with in-frame sequences only. Its versions omit some clonotypes, under half of them owing to an unresolved V gene in the studies checked, with the rest unexplained. V, J and clone size reflect that table, while D and trimming were determined from the DNA. Within this sample are approximately 94,000 clones, with 80% to 90% of them counted one time only. The ten largest clones add up to roughly 25% of the sample.

The source of the sample is a study of blood T cell repertoires in COVID-19 (TCRdb year 2020). Study-wide context: Samples from collaborators originated in the United States, Italy and Spain and spanned both the acute and convalescent phases of COVID-19. The material from the prospective study consisted of cDNA or gDNA derived from T cells, B-cell-depleted T cells, or PBMCs. The dataset comprised deeply sampled blood TCRbeta repertoires from subjects exposed to, actively infected with, or recovered from COVID-19. The repertoires were made available in a free public database intended to serve as a resource for research on the immune response to SARS-CoV-2. Samples came from the ongoing ImmuneRACE study (first 160 participants) plus 1,254 subjects from 6 global collaborators. Sample metadata almost always included a de-identified subject ID, COVID-19 status, age in years and sex. HLA class I and class II types, where available, came from metadata supplied by the sample provider rather than from assay-based typing.

What the work shows at the level of the full study, not this receptor alone: The amount of clinical and demographic metadata varied by source and participant and was provided uncurated.

Whole blood was collected in K2EDTA tubes by collaborating institutions according to the institutions' own protocols. For TCRbeta analysis, collaborators shipped samples in one of three forms: frozen whole blood, isolated PBMCs, or DNA extracted from either of those sample types. The sequence came from a man aged 60-69 years with acute or convalescent COVID-19. The chain couples TRBV7-8 to TRBJ2-7; 11 junctional bases match TRBD1. The sample consisted of peripheral blood. The DNA sequence is given as TGTGCCAGCAGCTTAAGGACAGGGGGCTTTTACGAGCAGTACTTC. Translated, this gives CASSLRTGGFYEQYF.